This entry lists 21 T cell receptor beta chains sequenced from one sample in a study of blood T cell repertoires in COVID-19. Profiled with immunoSEQ multiplex PCR; TCRdb holds only in-frame clones, not every one. The top ten clones hold 3% to 4.5% of a sample with about 55,000 clones, roughly 87% of them seen once. The sample was peripheral blood. Source of these receptors: a man aged 40-50 years with COVID-19, enrolled during active disease.

The sample holds a few counts of this clone. The chain recombines TRBV7-6 with TRBJ1-4; 7 bases are a match to TRBD1. The CDR3 consists of 15 residues. The V gene's germline CDR1 is SGHVS and CDR2 FNYEAQ. Trimming removed 4 bases from V and 7 bases from J; junction bases left unmatched: 9. CDR3 residues: CASSSSGGPSEKLFF. As DNA, the CDR3 is TGTGCCAGCAGCTCTTCAGGGGGGCCCTCTGAAAAACTGTTTTTT.

The chain has TRBV5-4 and TRBJ1-4; tentatively, D is TRBD1 (5 bases). V lost 2 bases, J lost 2 bases, and 13 bases lay in between. The CDR3 is 16 residues long. Germline CDR1 SGHNT, CDR2 YYREEE (reference sequence). CDR3 residues: CASSFSGIGTNEKLFF. For the CDR3, the DNA is TGTGCCAGCAGCTTTTCAGGGATAGGGACTAATGAAAAACTGTTTTTT. Full variable domain (missing parts from reference TRBV5-4 and TRBJ1-4): ETGVTQSPTHLIKTRGQQVTLRCSSQSGHNTVSWYQQALGQGPQFIFQYYREEENGRGNFPPRFSGLQFPNYSSELNVNALELDDSALYLCASSFSGIGTNEKLFFGSGTQLSVL.

This clone was seen only once. The chain couples TRBV9 to TRBJ2-5; TRBD2 agrees at 8 bases. Germline values: CDR1 SGDLS, CDR2 YYNGEE. The CDR3 runs to 15 residues. V lost 3 bases to trimming and J lost 4 bases; unmatched junction nucleotides: 8. In DNA, the CDR3 is TGTGCCAGCAGCGCGACCGGGACTAGAGGAGAGACCCAGTACTTC. This codes for CASSATGTRGETQYF.

DNA of the CDR3: TGTGCCAGCAGCTTAGAAGTGGGACTTTCCTACAATGAGCAGTTCTTC. Protein: CASSLEVGLSYNEQFF. The rearrangement joins TRBV7-9 to TRBJ2-1, with a possible D match to TRBD2 (6 bases). The V and J ends lost 1 base and 1 base respectively, with 11 bases between them. The CDR3 has 16 amino acids. Germline assignment: CDR1 SEHNR and CDR2 FQNEAQ (reference sequence).

The chain carries TRBV5-1 and TRBJ2-7; 9 bases fit TRBD2. CDR3 length equals 15 residues. From germline, CDR1 is SGHRS and CDR2 YFSETQ. Trimming removed 4 bases from V and 9 bases from J; junction bases left unmatched: 14. In DNA form, the CDR3 reads TGCGCCAGCAGCGCCCCTGCGGGAGGGAGTGTTGCGCAGTACTTC. Residues: CASSAPAGGSVAQYF.

This chain links TRBV30 with TRBJ2-3; 12 bases align to TRBD2. V shed 3 bases, J shed 3 bases, and the junction held 4 bases outside the gene matches. Germline CDR1 GTSNPN, CDR2 SVGIG (reference sequence). This CDR3 region has 15 residues. The CDR3 protein is CAWSRTSGATDTQYF. CDR3 coding DNA: TGTGCCTGGAGCAGGACTAGCGGGGCGACAGATACGCAGTATTTT. The full variable domain, completed using reference TRBV30 and TRBJ2-3, is SQTIHQWPATLVQPVGSPLSLECTVEGTSNPNLYWYRQAAGRGLQLLFYSVGIGQISSEVPQNLSASRPQDRQFILSSKKLLLSDSGFYLCAWSRTSGATDTQYFGPGTRLTVL.

This chain uses TRBV28 with TRBJ1-1, with TRBD1 matching over 7 bases. Germline values: CDR1 MDHEN, CDR2 SYDVKM. With V trimmed by 6 bases and J by 4 bases, 8 bases remained unmatched. The CDR3 sequence is 14 residues long. The CDR3 DNA is TGTGCCAGCAGCGAGACAGGGCAGCGCACTGAAGCTTTCTTT. It is translated as CASSETGQRTEAFF. The full variable domain, its missing parts supplied by reference TRBV28 and TRBJ1-1, is DVKVTQSSRYLVKRTGEKVFLECVQDMDHENMFWYRQDPGLGLRLIYFSYDVKMKEKGDIPEGYSVSREKKERFSLILESASTNQTSMYLCASSETGQRTEAFFGQGTRLTVV.

This sequence joins TRBV19 and TRBJ2-2; TRBD1 aligns across 7 bases. The V segment lost 5 bases and the J segment 7 bases; nucleotides outside the gene matches: 16. Germline V gives CDR1 LNHDA, CDR2 SQIVND (reference sequence). This CDR3 comprises 17 residues. The CDR3 region has the DNA TGTGCCAGTAGTCCCACGCTTCGGACAGGAGGAGGCGGGGAGCTGTTTTTT. Encoded protein: CASSPTLRTGGGGELFF.

The chain combines TRBV5-4 with TRBJ1-6; TRBD1 agrees at 7 bases. Germline trimming cut 5 bases from V and 7 bases from J; bases unmatched to any gene: 6. CDR1 and CDR2 from the germline V gene are SGHNT and YYREEE (reference sequence). CDR3 length equals 14 residues. This chain's CDR3 is CASRQGVDNSPLHF. CDR3 nucleotide sequence: TGTGCCAGCAGGCAGGGGGTGGACAATTCACCCCTCCACTTT.

V and J are TRBV12-5 and TRBJ2-3, with D perhaps matching TRBD1 (5 bases). Germline values: CDR1 LGHNT, CDR2 FRNRAP. This CDR3 spans 16 amino acids. Trimming cost V 3 bases and J 4 bases, with 17 bases left between them. This chain's CDR3 is CASGLLTGLVADTQYF. CDR3 nucleotide sequence: TGTGCTAGTGGTTTACTTACAGGATTGGTAGCAGATACGCAGTATTTT. The full variable domain, rest sourced from reference TRBV12-5 and TRBJ2-3, is DARVTQTPRHKVTEMGQEVTMRCQPILGHNTVFWYRQTMMQGLELLAYFRNRAPLDDSGMPKDRFSAEMPDATLATLKIQPSEPRDSAVYFCASGLLTGLVADTQYFGPGTRLTVL.

The rearrangement uses TRBV5-4 and TRBJ1-6, with 7 bases matching TRBD1. This CDR3 spans 16 amino acids. Germline CDR1 reads SGHNT; CDR2 reads YYREEE (reference sequence). J was trimmed by 6 bases and V by 1 base; bases with no gene match: 7. CDR3 nucleotide sequence: TGTGCCAGCAGCTTGATCGCAGGGGGAAGTAATTCACCCCTCCACTTT. This translates into CASSLIAGGSNSPLHF.

The J gene is TRBJ2-7, the V gene TRBV29-1; 8 bases map to TRBD1. V was pared by 6 bases and J by 2 bases, with 12 bases of the junction left unmatched. Germline assignment: CDR1 SQVTM and CDR2 ANQGSEA. CDR3 size: 15 residues. The CDR3 DNA reads TGCAGCGTCGTACCACCCGGGACAGGCACCTACGAGCAGTACTTC. Its protein is CSVVPPGTGTYEQYF.

This chain uses TRBV7-8 with TRBJ2-7, with 10 bases lining up with TRBD1. The V gene's germline CDR1 is SGHVS and CDR2 FQNEAQ. With V trimmed by 1 base and J by 5 bases, 2 bases remained unmatched. The CDR3 loop spans 14 amino acids. DNA of the CDR3: TGTGCCAGCAGCTTAGTAGGGACAGGGGACGAGCAGTACTTC. Residues: CASSLVGTGDEQYF.

The gene calls are TRBV6-6 and TRBJ2-3; TRBD1 aligns across 7 bases. Losses at the gene ends were 5 bases for V and 1 base for J; bases not matched to a gene: 6. CDR3 length: 15 residues. Germline-derived CDR1 and CDR2 are MNHNY and SVGAGI (reference sequence). CDR3 bases: TGTGCCAGCAGTAGAGGGGGCCTGGGCACAGATACGCAGTATTTT. Its protein product is CASSRGGLGTDTQYF.

Here the CDR3 DNA reads TGTGCCAGCAGCCCCGGGACTAGCGGCCACACAGATACGCAGTATTTT. Translated, it gives CASSPGTSGHTDTQYF. The V gene is TRBV11-3, the J gene TRBJ2-3, with 11 bases lining up with TRBD2. The CDR3 length is 16 residues. V was pared by 5 bases and J by 2 bases, with 6 bases of the junction left unmatched. In germline, CDR1 is SGHNT, CDR2 YENEEA.

The chain has TRBV7-8 and TRBJ1-4; D is perhaps TRBD1 (5 bases). Trimming removed 5 bases from V and 8 bases from J, with 15 bases in between. The germline gives CDR1 SGHVS, CDR2 FQNEAQ. The CDR3 totals 14 residues. The CDR3 loop is CASSPGRGGEKLFF. The CDR3 DNA is TGTGCCAGCAGCCCCGGGAGGGGAGGAGAAAAACTGTTTTTT.

The chain carries TRBV10-3 and TRBJ1-2; TRBD1 aligns across 10 bases. Trimming at V came to 7 bases and at J to 4 bases, leaving 12 bases not matched to a gene. CDR1 and CDR2 from the germline V gene are ENHRY and SYGVKD. The CDR3 is 16 amino acids. The CDR3 spells CAITEPDRGRGYGYTF. CDR3 DNA: TGTGCCATCACCGAGCCCGACAGGGGGCGAGGCTATGGCTACACCTTC.

The V and J genes are TRBV6-5 and TRBJ1-3; TRBD1 matches at 7 bases. With 11 bases clipped from V and 2 bases from J, the junction kept 12 bases outside the gene matches. Germline V gives CDR1 MNHEY, CDR2 SVGAGI. The CDR3 is made up of 15 amino acids. The CDR3 loop is CASKNSRGAGNTIYF. As DNA, the CDR3 is TGTGCCTCAAAAAATTCCAGGGGGGCTGGAAACACCATATATTTT.

The V and J genes are TRBV19 and TRBJ1-4; D remains ambiguous. The germline V gene encodes CDR1 LNHDA and CDR2 SQIVND (reference sequence). The CDR3 runs to 15 residues. Trimming removed 3 bases at V and 6 bases at J, with 14 bases between. CDR3 protein: CASSIGVTPDEKLFF. The CDR3 coding sequence is TGTGCCAGTAGTATCGGGGTCACACCGGATGAAAAACTGTTTTTT. The whole variable domain, remainder taken from reference TRBV19 and TRBJ1-4, is DGGITQSPKYLFRKEGQNVTLSCEQNLNHDAMYWYRQDPGQGLRLIYYSQIVNDFQKGDIAEGYSVSREKKESFPLTVTSAQKNPTAFYLCASSIGVTPDEKLFFGSGTQLSVL.

The V call is TRBV4-1, the J call TRBJ1-2, with TRBD1 identical over 9 bases. The V gene end was trimmed by 0 bases and the J gene end by 5 bases; junction bases not matched to a gene: 7. This CDR3 has 16 residues. The germline V gene has CDR1 MGHRA and CDR2 YSYEKL. The CDR3 loop reads CASSQDLRDRVYGYTF. For the CDR3, the DNA is TGCGCCAGCAGCCAAGATCTCCGGGACAGGGTGTATGGCTACACCTTC.

The rearrangement uses TRBV28 and TRBJ2-7, with D possibly matching TRBD1 (6 bases). The CDR3 is 17 residues long. Deletions cut 2 bases from V and 6 bases from J, with 23 bases between. Germline CDR1 MDHEN, CDR2 SYDVKM. CDR3 coding DNA: TGTGCCAGCAGTTTACTGGAGGACAGAGCCCGAATTAGCGAGCAGTACTTC. Amino acids: CASSLLEDRARISEQYF.